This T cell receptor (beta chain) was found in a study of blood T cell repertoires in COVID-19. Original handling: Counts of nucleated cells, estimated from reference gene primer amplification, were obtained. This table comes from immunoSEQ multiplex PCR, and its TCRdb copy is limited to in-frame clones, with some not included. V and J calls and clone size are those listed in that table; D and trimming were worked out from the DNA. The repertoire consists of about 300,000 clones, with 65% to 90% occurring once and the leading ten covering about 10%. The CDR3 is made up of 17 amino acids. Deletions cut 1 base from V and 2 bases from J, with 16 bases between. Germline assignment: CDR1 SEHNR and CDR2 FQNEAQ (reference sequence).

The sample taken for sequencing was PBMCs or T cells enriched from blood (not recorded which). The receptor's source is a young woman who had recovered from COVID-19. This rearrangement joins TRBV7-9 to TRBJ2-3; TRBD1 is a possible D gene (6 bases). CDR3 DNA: TGTGCCAGCAGCTTAGGGTGGCAGGGGCGAGACACAGATACGCAGTATTTT. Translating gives CASSLGWQGRDTDTQYF.